Listed below are T cell receptor beta chains from one sample, sequenced in a study of T cells in Graves' hyperthyroidism and ophthalmopathy. TCRdb reanalysed the multiplex PCR reads using MiXCR and keeps one entry per CDR3 protein. The sample holds roughly 570,000 distinct CDR3 sequences, roughly 46% seen once. Sequencing was carried out using peripheral blood or thyroid tissue (not recorded which). The receptors were gathered from an adult woman with Graves' disease, either hyperthyroidism or ophthalmopathy (not recorded which). CDR3s include the opening cysteine and the closing phenylalanine or tryptophan. Fields, in order: clone size, J gene, D gene, V gene, CDR3 protein, CDR3 DNA. A D gene is named only where the DNA matches it firmly. Size is stated for part of the rows, as once, few or many counts, or as a class when the clone is expanded.

clone_size: .
j_call: TRBJ1-4
d_call: .
v_call: TRBV2
cdr3_aa: CASSLGNRGKNCFF
cdr3_nt: .

clone_size: .
j_call: TRBJ2-5
d_call: .
v_call: TRBV10-3
cdr3_aa: CAASDPKQETQYF
cdr3_nt: TGTGCCGCCAGTGACCCCAAACAAGAGACCCAGTACTTC

clone_size: few
j_call: TRBJ1-1
d_call: .
v_call: TRBV18
cdr3_aa: CASSPREGLAEAFF
cdr3_nt: TGTGCCAGCTCACCACGAGAGGGTCTGGCTGAAGCTTTCTTT

clone_size: many
j_call: TRBJ2-7
d_call: .
v_call: TRBV24-1
cdr3_aa: CATSDPRGHYEQYF
cdr3_nt: TGTGCCACCAGTGATCCCCGAGGCCACTACGAGCAGTACTTC

clone_size: .
j_call: TRBJ2-2
d_call: .
v_call: TRBV18
cdr3_aa: CASSPYVEGHQTGELFF
cdr3_nt: TGTGCCAGCTCACCCTACGTGGAGGGGCATCAGACCGGGGAGCTGTTTTTT

clone_size: .
j_call: TRBJ2-5
d_call: .
v_call: TRBV7-8
cdr3_aa: CASGSGTPQETQYF
cdr3_nt: TGTGCCAGCGGGTCCGGGACCCCCCAAGAGACCCAGTACTTC

clone_size: .
j_call: TRBJ1-2
d_call: TRBD1
v_call: TRBV7-9
cdr3_aa: CASSSTGGVVRGYTF
cdr3_nt: TGTGCCAGCAGCTCGACAGGGGGCGTAGTTCGCGGCTACACCTTC

clone_size: .
j_call: TRBJ1-2
d_call: .
v_call: TRBV29-1
cdr3_aa: CSVESRSNYGYTF
cdr3_nt: TGCAGCGTTGAAAGCCGTAGTAACTATGGCTACACCTTC

clone_size: .
j_call: TRBJ2-5
d_call: .
v_call: TRBV28
cdr3_aa: CASSLEGQKPQYF
cdr3_nt: TGTGCCAGCAGTTTAGAAGGGCAAAAGCCCCAGTACTTC

clone_size: many
j_call: TRBJ2-7
d_call: TRBD2
v_call: TRBV7-9
cdr3_aa: CASSPSRVAGVEQYF
cdr3_nt: TGTGCCAGCAGCCCCTCCCGGGTAGCGGGAGTTGAGCAGTACTTC

clone_size: many
j_call: TRBJ2-7
d_call: .
v_call: TRBV2
cdr3_aa: CASSDKGRPSYEQYF
cdr3_nt: TGTGCCAGCAGTGATAAAGGGAGGCCCTCCTACGAGCAGTACTTC

clone_size: .
j_call: TRBJ1-2
d_call: .
v_call: TRBV5-1
cdr3_aa: CASSLRSPNYGYTF
cdr3_nt: TGCGCCAGCAGCCTTCGGAGTCCCAACTATGGCTACACCTTC